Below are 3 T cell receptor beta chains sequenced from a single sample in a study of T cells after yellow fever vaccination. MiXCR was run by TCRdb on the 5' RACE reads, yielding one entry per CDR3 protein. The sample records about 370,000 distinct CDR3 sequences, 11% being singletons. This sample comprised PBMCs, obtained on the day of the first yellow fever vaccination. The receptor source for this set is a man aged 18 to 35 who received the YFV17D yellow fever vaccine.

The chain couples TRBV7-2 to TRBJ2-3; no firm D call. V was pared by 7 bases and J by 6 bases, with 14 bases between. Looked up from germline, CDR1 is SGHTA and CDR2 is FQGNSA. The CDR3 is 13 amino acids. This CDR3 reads CASNLLRVDTQYF. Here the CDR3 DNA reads TGTGCCAGCAACCTACTTAGGGTCGATACGCAGTATTTT.

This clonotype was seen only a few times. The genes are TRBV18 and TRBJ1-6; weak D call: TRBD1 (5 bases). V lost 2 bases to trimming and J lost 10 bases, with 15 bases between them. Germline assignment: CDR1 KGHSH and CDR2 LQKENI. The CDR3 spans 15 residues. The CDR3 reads CASSPALQGRSPLHF. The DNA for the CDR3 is TGTGCCAGCTCACCAGCGCTTCAGGGACGGTCACCCCTCCACTTT.

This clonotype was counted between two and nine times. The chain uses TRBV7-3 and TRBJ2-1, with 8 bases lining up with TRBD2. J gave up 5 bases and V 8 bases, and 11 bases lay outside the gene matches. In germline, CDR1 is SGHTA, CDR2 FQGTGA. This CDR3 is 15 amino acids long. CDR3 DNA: TGTGCCAGCTCCGGCCGTCTAGCGGGTAACAATGAGCAGTTCTTC. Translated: CASSGRLAGNNEQFF.